This T cell receptor (beta chain) was sequenced during a study of blood T cell repertoires in COVID-19. For the study at large: Acute-phase and convalescent COVID-19 samples originated in the United States, Italy and Spain. Nucleic acid was either cDNA or gDNA, and it came from T cells, B-cell-depleted T cells, or PBMCs.

Original processing methods: Counts of nucleated cells, estimated from reference gene primer amplification, were obtained. Data came from immunoSEQ multiplex PCR; TCRdb stores just in-frame clones and leaves some out. That table gives V, J and clone size, and the DNA gave D and trimming. The top ten clones hold approximately 29% of a sample with tens of thousands of clones, about nine tenths of them seen once. This CDR3 contains 13 residues. V was shortened by 7 bases and J by 3 bases, with 13 bases between the two germline ends. Germline CDR1 is LNHDA and CDR2 is SQIVND (reference sequence). The genes are TRBV19 and TRBJ2-7; D gene ambiguous. This clonotype originated in a woman in her 70s with active COVID-19. What was sequenced was peripheral blood. CDR3 in DNA: TGTGCCAGTAAGGCCAGGTCAAACTACGAGCAGTACTTC. It encodes CASKARSNYEQYF.